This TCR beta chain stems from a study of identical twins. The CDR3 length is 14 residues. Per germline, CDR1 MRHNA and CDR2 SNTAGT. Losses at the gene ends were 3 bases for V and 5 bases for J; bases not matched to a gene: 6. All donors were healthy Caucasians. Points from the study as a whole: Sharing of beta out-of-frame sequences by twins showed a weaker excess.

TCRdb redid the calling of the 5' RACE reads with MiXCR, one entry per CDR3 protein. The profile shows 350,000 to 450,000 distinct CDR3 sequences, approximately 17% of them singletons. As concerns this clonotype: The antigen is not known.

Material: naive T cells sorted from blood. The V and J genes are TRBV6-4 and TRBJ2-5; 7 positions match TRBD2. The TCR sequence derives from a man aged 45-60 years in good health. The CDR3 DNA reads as TGTGCCAGCAGTGAGTTCCCTAGCGGCGAGACCCAGTACTTC. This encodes CASSEFPSGETQYF.